This T cell receptor (beta chain) stems from a study of shared clonotypes between healthy human individuals. CDR1 and CDR2 (germline): LNHDA, SQIVND (reference sequence). The CDR3 is 14 amino acids. V gave up 7 bases and J gave up 5 bases, with 14 bases separating them. Profiled with immunoSEQ multiplex PCR; TCRdb holds only in-frame clones, not every one. This table holds 450,000 to 500,000 clones, about 72% found once. The rearrangement joins TRBV19 to TRBJ1-4, with D unclear. The TCR sequence derives from a woman aged 40-49 years in good health. Some clones in this sample may be carry-over from other donors' samples. The sample was PBMCs. The DNA of the CDR3 is TGTGCCAGTACCCCGACGGGAGAGAATGAAAAACTGTTTTTT. Residues: CASTPTGENEKLFF.